What follows are 26 T cell receptor beta chains derived from one specimen sequenced in a study of blood T cell repertoires in COVID-19. The repertoire was sequenced with immunoSEQ multiplex PCR; TCRdb's copy has only in-frame clones and lacks some. The table shows some 150,000 clones, with around 81% occurring only once. Sequenced sample: peripheral blood. The receptors stem from a human donor with acute or convalescent COVID-19. The donor label of this sample is uncertain.

The rearrangement joins TRBV5-1 to TRBJ1-6; D not certain. V gave up 1 base and J gave up 1 base, with 3 bases separating them. The CDR3 spans 14 residues. Per germline, CDR1 SGHRS and CDR2 YFSETQ. The CDR3 region has the DNA TGCGCCAGCAGCTTGACATCCTATAATTCACCCCTCCACTTT. Translated: CASSLTSYNSPLHF.

This sequence joins TRBV27 and TRBJ1-2, with D hard to call. The CDR3 is 14 amino acids. The V gene lost 0 bases and the J gene lost 5 bases, with 10 bases spanning the gap. Germline V gene sequence: CDR1 MNHEY, CDR2 SMNVEV (reference sequence). As DNA, the CDR3 is TGTGCCAGCAGTTTATCGATAGGGAGGTATGGCTACACCTTC. This translates into CASSLSIGRYGYTF.

The chain couples TRBV7-8 to TRBJ2-5; D is possibly TRBD2 (6 bases). CDR1 is SGHVS, CDR2 FQNEAQ, per germline. The CDR3 spans 14 residues. V lost 4 bases to trimming and J lost 2 bases, with 11 bases between them. CDR3 DNA sequence: TGTGCCAGCAGCTCCCTAGGAGGGCAAGAGACCCAGTACTTC. Its protein product is CASSSLGGQETQYF.

The V gene is TRBV27, the J gene TRBJ2-7; 8 nucleotides line up with TRBD1. V lost 5 bases, J lost 5 bases, and 5 bases stayed unmatched. CDR1 is MNHEY and CDR2 is SMNVEV in the germline V gene (reference sequence). The CDR3 contains 13 residues. This CDR3 reads CASSLTGDHEQYF. The DNA for the CDR3 is TGTGCCAGCAGTCTGACAGGGGACCACGAGCAGTACTTC.

The V and J genes are TRBV29-1 and TRBJ1-5; D is uncertain. CDR3 length: 13 residues. Germline-derived CDR1 and CDR2 are SQVTM and ANQGSEA. V gave up 4 bases and J gave up 2 bases, with 9 bases separating them. CDR3 nucleotide sequence: TGCAGCGTTGGGATCCGGGGCAATCAGCCCCAGCATTTT. It encodes CSVGIRGNQPQHF.

The chain couples TRBV7-8 to TRBJ1-2; D gene ambiguous. Germline V CDR1 and CDR2: SGHVS, FQNEAQ. V lost 4 bases and J lost 0, with 21 bases in between. The CDR3 loop spans 18 amino acids. Here the CDR3 reads CASSWERGLDFSNYGYTF. As DNA, the CDR3 is TGTGCCAGCAGCTGGGAGCGTGGGCTAGATTTTTCTAACTATGGCTACACCTTC. Full variable domain (remainder filled in from reference TRBV7-8 and TRBJ1-2): GAGVSQSPRYKVAKRGQDVALRCDPISGHVSLFWYQQALGQGPEFLTYFQNEAQLDKSGLPSDRFFAERPEGSVSTLKIQRTQQEDSAVYLCASSWERGLDFSNYGYTFGSGTRLTVV.

The rearrangement uses TRBV5-1 and TRBJ1-4, with D perhaps TRBD1 (5 bases). Trimming stripped 1 base from V and 5 bases from J, with 9 bases between. Germline values: CDR1 SGHRS, CDR2 YFSETQ. The CDR3 has 14 residues. The CDR3 nucleotides are TGCGCCAGCAGCTTGACGGGGGACAATGAAAAACTGTTTTTT. Amino acid sequence: CASSLTGDNEKLFF.

This clone was recorded only once. The chain joins TRBV6-2 or TRBV6-3 to TRBJ2-1; D gene ambiguous. Per the germline V gene, CDR1 is MNHEY and CDR2 is SVGEGT. This CDR3 comprises 13 residues. Deletions cut 4 bases from V and 2 bases from J, with 6 bases between. In nucleotides, the CDR3 is TGTGCCAGCAGTTCCCTCCCCTACAATGAGCAGTTCTTC. Translating it yields CASSSLPYNEQFF.

This sequence joins TRBV11-2 and TRBJ1-1; D may be TRBD1 (6 bases). Germline values: CDR1 SGHAT, CDR2 FQNNGV. The V end lost 7 bases, the J end lost 6 bases, and 12 bases lay between the germline ends. This CDR3 comprises 12 residues. The CDR3: CASTLQGAEAFF. The CDR3 coding sequence is TGTGCCAGCACCCTACAGGGCGCTGAAGCTTTCTTT. Full variable domain (rest looked up from reference TRBV11-2 and TRBJ1-1): EAGVAQSPRYKIIEKRQSVAFWCNPISGHATLYWYQQILGQGPKLLIQFQNNGVVDDSQLPKDRFSAERLKGVDSTLKIQPAKLEDSAVYLCASTLQGAEAFFGQGTRLTVV.

Worth noting for this clone: The same CDR3 is also encoded by other DNA sequences in this sample. The J gene is TRBJ2-2, the V gene TRBV11-3, with D perhaps matching TRBD1 (5 bases). The CDR3 totals 12 residues. CDR1 is SGHNT, CDR2 YENEEA, per germline. Trimming cost V 6 bases and J 6 bases, with 8 bases left between them. CDR3 sequence (DNA): TGTGCCAGCAGTAAAGGGGCCGGGGAGCTGTTTTTT. This sequence encodes CASSKGAGELFF.

The chain couples TRBV30 to TRBJ2-5; possible D gene TRBD1, 5 bases. Germline CDR1 is GTSNPN and CDR2 is SVGIG (reference sequence). CDR3 length: 14 amino acids. Trimming shortened V by 4 bases and J by 5 bases, and 17 bases separated the two germline ends. CDR3 in amino acids: CAWNLAGIVETQYF. The CDR3 DNA follows: TGTGCCTGGAATCTGGCAGGGATAGTGGAGACCCAGTACTTC.

The chain is built from TRBV18 and TRBJ1-5, with unresolved D. CDR3 length: 13 amino acids. The V end was cut by 2 bases, the J end by 4 bases, with 6 bases between. Germline CDR1 KGHSH, CDR2 LQKENI. The DNA of the CDR3 is TGTGCCAGCTCACCAACCGGGAATCAGCCCCAGCATTTT. Protein: CASSPTGNQPQHF.

V usage is TRBV6-5 and J usage is TRBJ1-1; maybe TRBD1 (5 bases). Trimming pared 7 bases from V and 7 bases from J, leaving 22 bases between. Germline lookup yields CDR1 MNHEY and CDR2 SVGAGI. CDR3 size: 15 residues. CDR3 sequence: CASTPPGGVRVEAFF. For the CDR3, the DNA is TGTGCCAGCACCCCCCCCGGGGGGGTTCGGGTTGAAGCTTTCTTT.

This chain connects TRBV7-9 to TRBJ1-1; 7 nucleotides match TRBD1. The V and J ends lost 1 base and 4 bases, in that order; junction bases with no gene match: 6. The germline V gene has CDR1 SEHNR and CDR2 FQNEAQ (reference sequence). The CDR3 has 15 residues. This CDR3 reads CASSLVAGGITEAFF. Written as DNA, the CDR3 is TGTGCCAGCAGCTTAGTTGCAGGGGGGATCACTGAAGCTTTCTTT.

The gene calls are TRBV7-8 and TRBJ1-5; perhaps TRBD1 as D (6 bases). CDR1 is SGHVS and CDR2 is FQNEAQ in the germline V gene. There are 16 residues in the CDR3. Trimming cost V 5 bases and J 0 bases, with 14 bases left between them. The CDR3 DNA sequence: TGTGCCAGCAGCCTTCTGGGGGCCAATAGCAATCAGCCCCAGCATTTT. It encodes CASSLLGANSNQPQHF.

This sequence joins TRBV12-3 or TRBV12-4 and TRBJ1-2, with D hard to call. The CDR3 covers 13 residues. V shed 2 bases and J shed 6 bases, with 10 bases lying between them. Written as DNA, the CDR3 is TGTGCCAGCAGTTTATTGCGGGAAGATGGCTACACCTTC. Its protein is CASSLLREDGYTF.

The chain uses TRBV13 and TRBJ1-1; TRBD1 matches 8 bases. CDR1 is PRHDT, CDR2 FYEKMQ, per germline (reference sequence). This CDR3 contains 15 residues. The V gene end was trimmed by 5 bases and the J gene end by 7 bases; junction bases not matched to a gene: 12. DNA for the CDR3: TGTGCCAGCAGCCTCGCCGGACAGGGCTGGAATGAAGCTTTCTTT. Residues: CASSLAGQGWNEAFF.

This chain joins TRBV3-1 (or the pseudogene TRBV3-2) and TRBJ2-3, with TRBD2 matching over 7 bases. The trim removed 4 bases at V and 0 bases at J, leaving 4 bases unmatched. The germline gives CDR1 LGHDT, CDR2 YNNKEL (reference sequence). The CDR3 consists of 15 residues. CDR3: CASSPRRESTDTQYF. The CDR3 nucleotides read TGTGCCAGCAGCCCCAGGCGGGAGAGCACAGATACGCAGTATTTT.

This clone occurred a few times. The rearrangement uses TRBV19 and TRBJ2-2, with D perhaps matching TRBD2 (5 bases). Germline V lookup: CDR1 LNHDA, CDR2 SQIVND (reference sequence). CDR3 length: 14 residues. The V end was cut by 5 bases, the J end by 4 bases, with 11 bases between. CDR3: CASSPLASTGELFF. CDR3 nucleotide sequence: TGTGCCAGTAGTCCTCTAGCTTCCACCGGGGAGCTGTTTTTT. The full variable domain, completed using reference TRBV19 and TRBJ2-2, is DGGITQSPKYLFRKEGQNVTLSCEQNLNHDAMYWYRQDPGQGLRLIYYSQIVNDFQKGDIAEGYSVSREKKESFPLTVTSAQKNPTAFYLCASSPLASTGELFFGEGSRLTVL.

CDR3 DNA: TGCGCCAGCAAGGAGACGGTGAACACTGAAGCTTTCTTT. It codes for CASKETVNTEAFF. The chain carries TRBV4-1 and TRBJ1-1; D not resolved. This CDR3 region has 13 residues. CDR1 is MGHRA and CDR2 is YSYEKL in the germline V gene. V was pared by 7 bases and J by 0 bases, with 9 bases between.

The chain combines TRBV19 with TRBJ1-5; TRBD1 might be the D (5 bases). The CDR3 has 16 residues. Deletions cut 5 bases from V and 3 bases from J, with 17 bases between. CDR1 and CDR2 from the germline V gene are LNHDA and SQIVND (reference sequence). The CDR3 loop reads CASSPPPGGVNQPQHF. The CDR3 DNA is TGTGCCAGTAGTCCGCCCCCTGGGGGGGTCAATCAGCCCCAGCATTTT.

The genes are TRBV4-2 and TRBJ2-5, with TRBD1 identical over 9 bases. The CDR3 sequence is 16 residues long. CDR1 is LGHNA, CDR2 YNFKEQ, per germline. The junction had 9 bases not matched to a gene; V was cut back by 3 bases and J by 4 bases. The CDR3 sequence: CASSHITTGGIETQYF. CDR3 bases: TGTGCCAGCAGCCACATAACGACAGGGGGTATAGAGACCCAGTACTTC.

The V gene is TRBV5-1, the J gene TRBJ2-6, with D perhaps TRBD2 (5 bases). The CDR3 extends over 15 amino acids. From germline, CDR1 is SGHRS and CDR2 YFSETQ. Trimming took off 1 base at V and 12 bases at J, with 17 bases between the two ends. CDR3 protein: CASSLNLRGLSVLTF. CDR3 coding DNA: TGCGCCAGCAGCTTGAATCTTCGAGGGTTAAGCGTCCTGACTTTC.

The chain couples TRBV3-1 (or the pseudogene TRBV3-2) to TRBJ2-5, with TRBD2 identical over 9 bases. Trimming cost V 3 bases and J 4 bases; bases outside gene matches: 9. Germline-derived CDR1 and CDR2 are LGHDT and YNNKEL (reference sequence). The CDR3 runs 16 residues. The CDR3 region has the DNA TGTGCCAGCAGCCACAGGGGACTGCGGGGGGGAGAGACCCAGTACTTC. This encodes CASSHRGLRGGETQYF.

Comment on this clone: The same CDR3 arises from other DNA sequences in this sample as well. The chain has TRBV19 and TRBJ2-1, with 8 bases fitting TRBD1. Germline V gives CDR1 LNHDA, CDR2 SQIVND (reference sequence). Trimming cost V 5 bases and J 10 bases; bases outside gene matches: 4. This CDR3 contains 12 residues. CDR3 in DNA: TGTGCCAGTAGTGCGACAGGGGTCGAGCAGTTCTTC. Encoded protein: CASSATGVEQFF.

The chain joins TRBV6-5 to TRBJ1-4; no firm D call. Germline V gene lookup returns CDR1 MNHEY and CDR2 SVGAGI. The CDR3 runs to 14 residues. V dropped 6 bases and J dropped 8 bases, with 16 bases sitting between them. The CDR3 loop is CASSQDGGTEKLFF. DNA for the CDR3: TGTGCCAGCAGCCAAGACGGAGGTACGGAAAAACTGTTTTTT.